This TCR beta chain appears in the sequencing data of a study of blood T cell repertoires in COVID-19. The protocol was immunoSEQ multiplex PCR, while the TCRdb copy is restricted to in-frame clones and leaves out a portion. This sample has 300,000 to 400,000 clones; around 89% occur once, and the top ten carry 0.95% to 1.1%. V was pared by 0 bases and J by 10 bases, with 20 bases between. Germline assignment: CDR1 LNHDA and CDR2 SQIVND (reference sequence). The CDR3 contains 16 residues. The J gene is TRBJ2-3, the V gene TRBV19; TRBD1 is a possible D gene (8 bases). Sequenced sample: PBMCs or T cells enriched from blood (not recorded which). This clonotype was obtained from a man between 18 and 29 years old who had recovered from COVID-19. Written as DNA, the CDR3 is TGTGCCAGTAGTATAGAGGGGACAGGATCAGGGGGGGCGCAGTATTTT. This translates into CASSIEGTGSGGAQYF. The full variable domain, with the rest looked up from reference TRBV19 and TRBJ2-3, is DGGITQSPKYLFRKEGQNVTLSCEQNLNHDAMYWYRQDPGQGLRLIYYSQIVNDFQKGDIAEGYSVSREKKESFPLTVTSAQKNPTAFYLCASSIEGTGSGGAQYFGPGTRLTVL.